This T cell receptor beta chain was documented in a study of blood T cells in healthy people across ages. Study outcomes and limitations: In long-lived donors, naive CD4+ cell counts and diversity exceeded those of aged donors.

A sample-barcoded 5' primer and a J-beta primer mix were used in a second PCR of roughly 6 to 12 cycles. TCRdb re-derived calls from the 5' RACE reads in MiXCR, one entry per CDR3 protein. This table has about 930,000 distinct CDR3 sequences, around 29% appearing once. This CDR3 is built from 12 residues. Trimming left V 6 bases short and J 5 bases short, with 10 bases between. This clonotype has only a few counts. Its antigen is undetermined. Each of the donors had around 10 milliliters of peripheral blood drawn into EDTA-treated Vacutainer tubes. This same sample was also part of a study on T cells of mothers and their children.

The source of this sequence is a woman aged 40-49 years in good health. This chain joins TRBV12-3 or TRBV12-4 and TRBJ1-1, with D unresolved. Sequenced: blood. CDR3 sequence: CASSPGLTEAFF. The CDR3 nucleotides read TGTGCCAGCAGCCCCGGGCTGACTGAAGCTTTCTTT.